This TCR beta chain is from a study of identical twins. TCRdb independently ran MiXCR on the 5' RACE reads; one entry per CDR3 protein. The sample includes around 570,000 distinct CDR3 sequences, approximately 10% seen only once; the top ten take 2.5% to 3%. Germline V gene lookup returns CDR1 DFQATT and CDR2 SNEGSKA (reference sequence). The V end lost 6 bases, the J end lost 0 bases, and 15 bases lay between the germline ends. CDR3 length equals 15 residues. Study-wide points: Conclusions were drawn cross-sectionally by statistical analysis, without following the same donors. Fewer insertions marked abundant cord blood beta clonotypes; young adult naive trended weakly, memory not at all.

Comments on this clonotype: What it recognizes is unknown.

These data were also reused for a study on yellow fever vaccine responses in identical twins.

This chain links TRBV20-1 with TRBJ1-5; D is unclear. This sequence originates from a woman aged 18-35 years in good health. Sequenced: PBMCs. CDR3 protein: CSAPPLQYSNQPQHF. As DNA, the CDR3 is TGCAGTGCCCCCCCCCTACAGTATAGCAATCAGCCCCAGCATTTT.